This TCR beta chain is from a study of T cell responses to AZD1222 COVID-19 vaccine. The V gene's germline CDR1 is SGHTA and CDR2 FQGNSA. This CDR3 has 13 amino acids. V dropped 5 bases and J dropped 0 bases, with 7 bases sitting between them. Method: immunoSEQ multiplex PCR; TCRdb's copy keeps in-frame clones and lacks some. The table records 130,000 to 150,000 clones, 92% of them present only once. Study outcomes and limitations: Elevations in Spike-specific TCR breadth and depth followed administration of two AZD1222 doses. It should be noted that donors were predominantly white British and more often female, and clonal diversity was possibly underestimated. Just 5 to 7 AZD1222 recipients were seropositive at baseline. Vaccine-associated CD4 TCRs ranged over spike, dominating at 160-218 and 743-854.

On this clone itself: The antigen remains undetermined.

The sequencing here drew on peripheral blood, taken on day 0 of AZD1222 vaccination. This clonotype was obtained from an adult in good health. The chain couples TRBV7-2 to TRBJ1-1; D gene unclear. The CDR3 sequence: CASSETMNTEAFF. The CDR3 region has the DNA TGTGCCAGCAGCGAAACAATGAACACTGAAGCTTTCTTT.